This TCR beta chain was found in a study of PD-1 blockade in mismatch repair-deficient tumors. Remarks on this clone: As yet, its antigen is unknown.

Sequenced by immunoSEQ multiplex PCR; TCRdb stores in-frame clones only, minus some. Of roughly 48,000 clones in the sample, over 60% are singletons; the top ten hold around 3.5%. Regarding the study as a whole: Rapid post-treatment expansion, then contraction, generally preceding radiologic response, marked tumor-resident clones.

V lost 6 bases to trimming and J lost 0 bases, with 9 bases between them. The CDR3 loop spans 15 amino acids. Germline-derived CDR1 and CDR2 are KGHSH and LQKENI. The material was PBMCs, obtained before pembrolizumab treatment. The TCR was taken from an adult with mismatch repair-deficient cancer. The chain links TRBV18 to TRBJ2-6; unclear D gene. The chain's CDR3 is CASSTGSSGANVLTF. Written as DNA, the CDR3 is TGTGCCAGCTCGACTGGTTCCTCTGGGGCCAACGTCCTGACTTTC.